The 7 T cell receptor beta chains reported below all come from one sample, sequenced in a study of shared T cell receptors in the human thymus. Clones were read by immunoSEQ multiplex PCR, and TCRdb kept only the in-frame ones, dropping some. The data show some 640,000 clones, 80% to 90% seen once. These records were also assigned to another study, of human thymus T cells.

The sequenced sample was thymocytes. Receptors were obtained from a boy in the first two years of life with a congenital heart defect.

The rearrangement joins TRBV19 to TRBJ2-2; TRBD2 aligns across 12 bases. The CDR3 is 15 amino acids. CDR1 and CDR2 from the germline V gene are LNHDA and SQIVND (reference sequence). J lost 5 bases, V lost 5 bases, and 3 bases had no gene match. The CDR3 nucleotides read TGTGCCAGTAGTCGACTAGCGGGGGTTACCGGGGAGCTGTTTTTT. Encoded protein: CASSRLAGVTGELFF.

The chain couples TRBV5-6 to TRBJ2-3; 11 nucleotides align to TRBD2. Germline values: CDR1 SGHDT, CDR2 YYEEEE. This CDR3 is 16 amino acids long. Trimming cost V 0 bases and J 4 bases; bases outside gene matches: 4. The CDR3 sequence: CASSLGLAGFADTQYF. Here the CDR3 DNA reads TGTGCCAGCAGCTTGGGACTAGCGGGGTTTGCAGATACGCAGTATTTT.

As DNA, the CDR3 is TGCGCCAGCAGCTTGGTACCGCCTCAACCGGAGGGCTACACCTTC. Its translation: CASSLVPPQPEGYTF. V usage is TRBV5-1 and J usage is TRBJ1-2; D remains unclear. V gave up 0 bases and J gave up 8 bases, with 17 bases separating them. Germline V lookup: CDR1 SGHRS, CDR2 YFSETQ. The CDR3 consists of 15 residues. Full variable domain (rest looked up from reference TRBV5-1 and TRBJ1-2): KAGVTQTPRYLIKTRGQQVTLSCSPISGHRSVSWYQQTPGQGLQFLFEYFSETQRNKGNFPGRFSGRQFSNSRSEMNVSTLELGDSALYLCASSLVPPQPEGYTFGSGTRLTVV.

This sequence joins TRBV28 and TRBJ2-1, with a possible D match to TRBD2 (6 bases). The CDR3 totals 18 residues. The germline gives CDR1 MDHEN, CDR2 SYDVKM. Trimming took 6 bases from V and 1 from J, leaving 22 bases between them. In DNA, the CDR3 is TGTGCCAGCAGCTGGCCCAAGAGCGCGGGGAGGTCCTACAATGAGCAGTTCTTC. This encodes CASSWPKSAGRSYNEQFF.

The CDR3 sequence is CASSITGGSGSNEQFF. CDR3 coding DNA: TGCGCCAGCAGCATAACTGGGGGCAGTGGAAGCAATGAGCAGTTCTTC. The rearrangement joins TRBV5-1 to TRBJ2-1; D might be TRBD1 (6 bases). Trimming took 4 bases from V and 6 from J, leaving 20 bases between them. CDR1 and CDR2 from the germline V gene are SGHRS and YFSETQ. CDR3 length: 16 amino acids. Variable domain in full (rest from reference TRBV5-1 and TRBJ2-1): KAGVTQTPRYLIKTRGQQVTLSCSPISGHRSVSWYQQTPGQGLQFLFEYFSETQRNKGNFPGRFSGRQFSNSRSEMNVSTLELGDSALYLCASSITGGSGSNEQFFGPGTRLTVL.

This chain connects TRBV28 to TRBJ1-1; no clear D gene. The CDR3 contains 14 residues. Germline CDR1 reads MDHEN; CDR2 reads SYDVKM. Deletions cut 7 bases from V and 1 base from J, with 13 bases between. CDR3 amino acids: CASTLRRGNTEAFF. CDR3 in DNA: TGTGCCAGCACCCTCCGCCGGGGGAACACTGAAGCTTTCTTT.

The DNA of the CDR3 is TGCGCCAGCAGCCAACACTCGCCGGACAGACTCAGCTCCTACGAGCAGTACTTC. Amino acids: CASSQHSPDRLSSYEQYF. V is TRBV4-1 and J is TRBJ2-7, with TRBD1 as a possible D gene (6 bases). Germline-derived CDR1 and CDR2 are MGHRA and YSYEKL. There are 18 residues in the CDR3. Trimming took off 2 bases at V and 0 bases at J, with 20 bases between the two ends.